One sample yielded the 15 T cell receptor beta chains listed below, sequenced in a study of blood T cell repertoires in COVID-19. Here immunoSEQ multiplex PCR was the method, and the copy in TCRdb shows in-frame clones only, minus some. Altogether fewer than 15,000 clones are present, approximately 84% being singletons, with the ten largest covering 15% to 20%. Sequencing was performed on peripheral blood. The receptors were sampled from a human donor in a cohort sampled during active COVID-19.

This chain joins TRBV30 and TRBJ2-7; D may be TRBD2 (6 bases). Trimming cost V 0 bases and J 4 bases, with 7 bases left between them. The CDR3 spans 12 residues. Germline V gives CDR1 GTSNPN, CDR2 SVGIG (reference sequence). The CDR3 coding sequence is TGTGCCTGGAGTGTGGCGGGGTACGAGCAGTACTTC. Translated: CAWSVAGYEQYF.

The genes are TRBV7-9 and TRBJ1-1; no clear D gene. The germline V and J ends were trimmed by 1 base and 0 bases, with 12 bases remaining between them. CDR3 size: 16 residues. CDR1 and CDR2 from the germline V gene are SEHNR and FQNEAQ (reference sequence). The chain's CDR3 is CASSLVPGLMNTEAFF. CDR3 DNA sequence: TGTGCCAGCAGCTTAGTACCGGGATTGATGAACACTGAAGCTTTCTTT.

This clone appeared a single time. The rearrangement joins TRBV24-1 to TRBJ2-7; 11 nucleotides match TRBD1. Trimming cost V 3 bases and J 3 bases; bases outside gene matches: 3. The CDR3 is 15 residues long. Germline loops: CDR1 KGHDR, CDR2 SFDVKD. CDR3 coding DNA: TGTGCCACCAGTGATCCCGGGACAGGGGGCTACGAGCAGTACTTC. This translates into CATSDPGTGGYEQYF.

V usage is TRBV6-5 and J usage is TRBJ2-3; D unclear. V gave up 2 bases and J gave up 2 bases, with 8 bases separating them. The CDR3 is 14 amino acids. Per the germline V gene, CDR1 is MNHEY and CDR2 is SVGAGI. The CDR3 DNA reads TGTGCCAGCAGTTACGGGCAGAACACAGATACGCAGTATTTT. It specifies CASSYGQNTDTQYF.

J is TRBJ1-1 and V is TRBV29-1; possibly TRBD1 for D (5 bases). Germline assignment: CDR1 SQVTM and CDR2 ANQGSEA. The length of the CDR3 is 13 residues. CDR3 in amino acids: CTSRQTQNTEAFF. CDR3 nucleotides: TGCACCTCAAGACAGACCCAAAACACTGAAGCTTTCTTT.

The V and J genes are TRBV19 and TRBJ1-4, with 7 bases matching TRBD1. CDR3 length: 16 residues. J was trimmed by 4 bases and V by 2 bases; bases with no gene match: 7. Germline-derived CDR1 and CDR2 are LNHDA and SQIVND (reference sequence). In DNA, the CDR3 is TGTGCCAGTAGTATACCACAGGGGCGGGATAATGAAAAACTGTTTTTT. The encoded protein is CASSIPQGRDNEKLFF.

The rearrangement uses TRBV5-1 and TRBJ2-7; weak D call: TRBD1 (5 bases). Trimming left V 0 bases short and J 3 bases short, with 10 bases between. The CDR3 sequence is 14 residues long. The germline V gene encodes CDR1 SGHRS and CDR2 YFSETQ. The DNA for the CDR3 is TGCGCCAGCAGCTTGGTCCAGGGTCGCTACGAGCAGTACTTC. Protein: CASSLVQGRYEQYF. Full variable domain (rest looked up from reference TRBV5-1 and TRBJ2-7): KAGVTQTPRYLIKTRGQQVTLSCSPISGHRSVSWYQQTPGQGLQFLFEYFSETQRNKGNFPGRFSGRQFSNSRSEMNVSTLELGDSALYLCASSLVQGRYEQYFGPGTRLTVT.

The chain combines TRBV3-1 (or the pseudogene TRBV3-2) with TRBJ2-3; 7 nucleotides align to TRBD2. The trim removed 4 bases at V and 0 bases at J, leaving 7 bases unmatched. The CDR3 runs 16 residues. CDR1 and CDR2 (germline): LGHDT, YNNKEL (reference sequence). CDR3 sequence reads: CASSRWTSGSTDTQYF. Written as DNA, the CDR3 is TGTGCCAGCAGCCGATGGACTAGTGGTAGCACAGATACGCAGTATTTT.

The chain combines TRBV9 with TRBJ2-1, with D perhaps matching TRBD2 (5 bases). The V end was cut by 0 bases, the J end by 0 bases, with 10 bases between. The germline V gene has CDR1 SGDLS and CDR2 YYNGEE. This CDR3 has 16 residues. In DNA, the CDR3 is TGTGCCAGCAGCGTAGGGTCCCGGGGCTCCTACAATGAGCAGTTCTTC. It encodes CASSVGSRGSYNEQFF.

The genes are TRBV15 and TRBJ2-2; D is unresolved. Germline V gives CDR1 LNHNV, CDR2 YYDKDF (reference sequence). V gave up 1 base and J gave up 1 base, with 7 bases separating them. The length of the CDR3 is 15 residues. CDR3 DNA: TGTGCCACCAGCAGAGGGCGGAAGAACACCGGGGAGCTGTTTTTT. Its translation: CATSRGRKNTGELFF.

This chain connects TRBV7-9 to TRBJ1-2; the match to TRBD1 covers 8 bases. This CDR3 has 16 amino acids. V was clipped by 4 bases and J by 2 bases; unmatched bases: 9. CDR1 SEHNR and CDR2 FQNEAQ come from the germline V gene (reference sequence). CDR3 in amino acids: CASSSPSGQANYGYTF. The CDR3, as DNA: TGTGCCAGCAGCTCCCCCTCGGGACAGGCAAACTATGGCTACACCTTC.

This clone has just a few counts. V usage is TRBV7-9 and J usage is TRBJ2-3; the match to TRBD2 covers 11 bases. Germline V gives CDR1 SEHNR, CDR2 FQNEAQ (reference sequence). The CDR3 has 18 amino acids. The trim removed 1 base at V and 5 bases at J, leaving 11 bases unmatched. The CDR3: CASSLGVAGGPSRDTQYF. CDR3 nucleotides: TGTGCCAGCAGCTTAGGAGTAGCGGGGGGGCCCAGTAGAGATACGCAGTATTTT. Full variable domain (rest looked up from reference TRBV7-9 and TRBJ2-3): DTGVSQNPRHKITKRGQNVTFRCDPISEHNRLYWYRQTLGQGPEFLTYFQNEAQLEKSRLLSDRFSAERPKGSFSTLEIQRTEQGDSAMYLCASSLGVAGGPSRDTQYFGPGTRLTVL.

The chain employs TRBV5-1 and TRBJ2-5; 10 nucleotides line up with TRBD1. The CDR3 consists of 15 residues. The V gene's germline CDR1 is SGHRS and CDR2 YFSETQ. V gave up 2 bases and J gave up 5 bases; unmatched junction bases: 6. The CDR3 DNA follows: TGCGCCAGCAGCTTTACCGGGACAGGGGAGGAGACCCAGTACTTC. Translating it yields CASSFTGTGEETQYF.

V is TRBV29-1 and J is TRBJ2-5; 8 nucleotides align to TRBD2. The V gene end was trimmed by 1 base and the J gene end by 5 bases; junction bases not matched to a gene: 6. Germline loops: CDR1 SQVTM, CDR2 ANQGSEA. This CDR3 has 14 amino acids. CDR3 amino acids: CSVEAYPSGETQYF. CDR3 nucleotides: TGCAGCGTTGAAGCGTATCCTAGCGGGGAGACCCAGTACTTC.

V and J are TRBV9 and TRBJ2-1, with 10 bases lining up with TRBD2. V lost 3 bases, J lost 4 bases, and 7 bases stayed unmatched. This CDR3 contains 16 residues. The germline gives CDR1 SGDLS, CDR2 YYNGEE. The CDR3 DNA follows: TGTGCCAGCAGCGACGGAGCGGGGGGGCCGTACAATGAGCAGTTCTTC. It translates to CASSDGAGGPYNEQFF.